The 30 T cell receptor beta chains listed next were all sequenced from one sample in a study of blood T cell repertoires in COVID-19. Data came from immunoSEQ multiplex PCR; TCRdb stores just in-frame clones and leaves some out. Counted here are about 260,000 clones, about 86% occurring once; the ten biggest clones make up about 2.1%. Sequenced: peripheral blood. These receptor sequences come from a man aged 25-45 years with active or convalescent COVID-19.

The J gene is TRBJ1-1, the V gene TRBV18, with D perhaps TRBD1 (6 bases). Per the germline V gene, CDR1 is KGHSH and CDR2 is LQKENI. The V and J ends lost 3 bases and 6 bases respectively, with 14 bases between them. The CDR3 spans 14 residues. The CDR3: CASSPSNRDAEAFF. The CDR3 region has the DNA TGTGCCAGCTCACCTAGTAACAGGGACGCTGAAGCTTTCTTT.

The chain couples TRBV7-2 to TRBJ1-1; 10 nucleotides match TRBD1. With V trimmed by 1 base and J by 5 bases, 4 bases remained unmatched. This CDR3 is 15 amino acids long. From germline, CDR1 is SGHTA and CDR2 FQGNSA. The CDR3 loop is CASSLDGTGETEAFF. Written as DNA, the CDR3 is TGTGCCAGCAGCTTAGATGGGACAGGGGAAACTGAAGCTTTCTTT.

Many counts were recorded for this clone. This chain joins TRBV6-4 and TRBJ1-1; the D gene is possibly TRBD1 (5 bases). Trimming removed 3 bases at V and 1 base at J, with 6 bases between. The CDR3 extends over 13 amino acids. Germline lookup yields CDR1 MRHNA and CDR2 SNTAGT. CDR3 protein: CASSEQENTEAFF. DNA of the CDR3: TGTGCCAGCAGTGAACAGGAGAACACTGAAGCTTTCTTT.

The V gene is TRBV14, the J gene TRBJ2-7, with 8 bases fitting TRBD2. V trimming: 0 bases; J trimming: 2 bases; junction bases outside the gene matches: 6. This CDR3 contains 16 residues. Germline CDR1 SGHDN, CDR2 FVKESK. The DNA of the CDR3 is TGTGCCAGCAGCCAAGATCGTCGGGGGGGTACCTACGAGCAGTACTTC. Protein sequence: CASSQDRRGGTYEQYF.

The J gene is TRBJ1-1, the V gene TRBV6-5; the D is unclear. The CDR3 consists of 11 residues. Per the germline V gene, CDR1 is MNHEY and CDR2 is SVGAGI. Trimming took 8 bases from V and 1 from J, leaving 5 bases between them. CDR3 in amino acids: CASLANTEAFF. Here the CDR3 DNA reads TGTGCCAGCCTAGCGAACACTGAAGCTTTCTTT.

The chain joins TRBV11-2 to TRBJ1-2; TRBD1 matches at 7 bases. Germline assignment: CDR1 SGHAT and CDR2 FQNNGV. The ends lost 5 bases at V and 4 bases at J; junction bases unmatched: 4. The CDR3 extends over 13 amino acids. The CDR3 protein is CASSPDRAYGYTF. The CDR3 region has the DNA TGTGCCAGCAGCCCTGACAGGGCCTATGGCTACACCTTC. The variable domain in full, with the rest retrieved from reference TRBV11-2 and TRBJ1-2, is EAGVAQSPRYKIIEKRQSVAFWCNPISGHATLYWYQQILGQGPKLLIQFQNNGVVDDSQLPKDRFSAERLKGVDSTLKIQPAKLEDSAVYLCASSPDRAYGYTFGSGTRLTVV.

CDR3 sequence (DNA): TGTGCCAGCAGTCCTGAAAGGGACAGGGACGCAGAGACCCAGTACTTC. Translation: CASSPERDRDAETQYF. This chain joins TRBV5-6 and TRBJ2-5, with 9 bases aligning to TRBD1. With V trimmed by 5 bases and J by 4 bases, 12 bases remained unmatched. The V gene's germline CDR1 is SGHDT and CDR2 YYEEEE. CDR3 length: 16 amino acids.

The V call is TRBV6-5, the J call TRBJ2-1, with D possibly TRBD2 on 6 matching bases. Germline assignment: CDR1 MNHEY and CDR2 SVGAGI. Trimming cost V 7 bases and J 7 bases, with 8 bases left between them. The CDR3 covers 11 residues. CDR3 nucleotide sequence: TGTGCCAGCACCCGGGGGAATGAGCAGTTCTTC. Protein product: CASTRGNEQFF.

J is TRBJ1-6 and V is TRBV30; tentatively, D is TRBD1 (5 bases). This CDR3 has 15 residues. V shed 3 bases and J shed 0 bases, with 9 bases lying between them. Germline V gene sequence: CDR1 GTSNPN, CDR2 SVGIG (reference sequence). The CDR3 DNA reads as TGTGCCTGGAGAGGGGTTGGCTCCTATAATTCACCCCTCCACTTT. The encoded protein is CAWRGVGSYNSPLHF.

The genes are TRBV29-1 and TRBJ1-2; 8 nucleotides match TRBD1. CDR3 length: 12 amino acids. Germline lookup yields CDR1 SQVTM and CDR2 ANQGSEA. The junction had 8 bases not matched to a gene; V was cut back by 6 bases and J by 8 bases. CDR3 sequence (DNA): TGCAGCGTCACGGACAGGGTGATGGGCTACACCTTC. This encodes CSVTDRVMGYTF. Together with reference TRBV29-1 and TRBJ1-2, the CDR3 gives the full variable domain: SAVISQKPSRDICQRGTSLTIQCQVDSQVTMMFWYRQQPGQSLTLIATANQGSEATYESGFVIDKFPISRPNLTFSTLTVSNMSPEDSSIYLCSVTDRVMGYTFGSGTRLTVV.

J is TRBJ1-2 and V is TRBV3-1 (or the pseudogene TRBV3-2), with TRBD1 as a possible D gene (5 bases). CDR1 LGHDT and CDR2 YNNKEL come from the germline V gene (reference sequence). The V end was cut by 5 bases, the J end by 7 bases, with 17 bases between. The CDR3 spans 14 residues. The CDR3 nucleotides read TGTGCCAGCAGCGGAGGGACGGGGGAATTTGGCTACACCTTC. It encodes CASSGGTGEFGYTF.

The rearrangement links TRBV27 to TRBJ2-1, with no clear D. The CDR3 has 15 amino acids. Germline CDR1 and CDR2: MNHEY and SMNVEV (reference sequence). Trimming shortened V by 3 bases and J by 6 bases, and 15 bases separated the two germline ends. CDR3 sequence (DNA): TGTGCCAGCAGTTTTCGCAGGAATGGTGGCAATGAGCAGTTCTTC. This encodes CASSFRRNGGNEQFF.

V is TRBV2 and J is TRBJ2-7, with 8 bases that match TRBD1. The CDR3 length is 13 residues. J was trimmed by 2 bases and V by 5 bases; bases with no gene match: 2. CDR1 and CDR2 from the germline V gene are SNHLY and FYNNEI. CDR3 bases: TGTGCCAGCAGTCGACAGGGGACCTACGAGCAGTACTTC. Protein: CASSRQGTYEQYF.

The CDR3 nucleotides are TGTGCCAGCACCCGGGGAGCTAGACTCCAAGAGACCCAGTACTTC. Translating it yields CASTRGARLQETQYF. The chain uses TRBV6-5 and TRBJ2-5; tentative D call: TRBD2 (5 bases). Germline values: CDR1 MNHEY, CDR2 SVGAGI. Between the trimmed V and J ends, which lost 7 bases and 1 base, there was a span of 16 bases. This CDR3 contains 15 residues.

This clone was counted between two and nine times. The chain links TRBV7-2 to TRBJ1-1; TRBD1 aligns across 8 bases. Germline V gives CDR1 SGHTA, CDR2 FQGNSA. V lost 4 bases, J lost 3 bases, and 7 bases stayed unmatched. The CDR3 has 15 amino acids. CDR3 bases: TGTGCCAGCAGCTCCCCGGACAGGGACGACACTGAAGCTTTCTTT. This sequence encodes CASSSPDRDDTEAFF.

The chain is built from TRBV5-6 and TRBJ1-2; D unresolved. Trimming left V 0 bases short and J 3 bases short, with 15 bases between. Per the germline V gene, CDR1 is SGHDT and CDR2 is YYEEEE. The CDR3 totals 16 residues. Written as DNA, the CDR3 is TGTGCCAGCAGCTTGGTTACGGTAGATCTTGACTATGGCTACACCTTC. This translates into CASSLVTVDLDYGYTF.

The V gene is TRBV7-2, the J gene TRBJ1-5; D is perhaps TRBD1 (5 bases). The ends were cut back, 0 bases at V and 1 base at J, with 7 bases in the middle. The CDR3 totals 15 residues. Per germline, CDR1 SGHTA and CDR2 FQGNSA. The CDR3 spells CASSLAAGSNQPQHF. The CDR3 DNA sequence: TGTGCCAGCAGCTTAGCGGCAGGGAGCAATCAGCCCCAGCATTTT.

The rearrangement uses TRBV5-1 and TRBJ1-4, with 9 bases aligning to TRBD1. The ends lost 4 bases at V and 3 bases at J; junction bases unmatched: 10. The germline CDR1 and CDR2 sequences are SGHRS and YFSETQ. CDR3 length equals 17 residues. The CDR3 spells CASSPKDRGEANEKLFF. CDR3 in DNA: TGCGCCAGCAGCCCCAAGGACAGGGGCGAAGCTAATGAAAAACTGTTTTTT.

This clone was observed a handful of times. V and J are TRBV4-3 and TRBJ1-2, with D unresolved. Trimming shortened V by 0 bases and J by 7 bases, and 21 bases separated the two germline ends. CDR3 length: 17 residues. Per the germline V gene, CDR1 is LGHNA and CDR2 is YSLEER. The CDR3 loop reads CASSQDLGGLRIGGYTF. CDR3 bases: TGCGCCAGCAGCCAAGATCTTGGAGGACTCAGGATAGGTGGCTACACCTTC.

The chain combines TRBV11-2 with TRBJ1-2; 7 bases line up with TRBD1. The germline V gene has CDR1 SGHAT and CDR2 FQNNGV. The CDR3 length is 13 residues. Germline trimming cut 4 bases from V and 3 bases from J; bases unmatched to any gene: 2. In DNA form, the CDR3 reads TGTGCCAGCAGCTCGACAGGGTACTATGGCTACACCTTC. Translated, it gives CASSSTGYYGYTF.

V usage is TRBV15 and J usage is TRBJ1-2, with D unclear. The germline CDR1 and CDR2 sequences are LNHNV and YYDKDF (reference sequence). CDR3 length equals 14 residues. Trimming removed 1 base at V and 0 bases at J, with 6 bases between. The CDR3 coding sequence is TGTGCCACCAGCAGAGTGTCGGCTAACTATGGCTACACCTTC. It specifies CATSRVSANYGYTF.

This clone showed up just once. In DNA, the CDR3 is TGCGCCAGCAGCTTAATGGACAGGGTCCAAGAGACCCAGTACTTC. Translated: CASSLMDRVQETQYF. The rearrangement uses TRBV5-1 and TRBJ2-5; 8 nucleotides match TRBD1. Germline V gives CDR1 SGHRS, CDR2 YFSETQ. The CDR3 spans 15 residues. Germline trimming cut 2 bases from V and 1 base from J; bases unmatched to any gene: 4.

The V call is TRBV6-5, the J call TRBJ2-1; D possibly corresponds to TRBD2 (6 bases). The V end lost 2 bases, the J end lost 6 bases, and 8 bases lay between the germline ends. This CDR3 region has 13 residues. Germline CDR1 MNHEY, CDR2 SVGAGI. The CDR3 loop is CASSYQTSNEQFF. DNA of the CDR3: TGTGCCAGCAGTTACCAGACTAGCAATGAGCAGTTCTTC.

V gene TRBV2 combines with J gene TRBJ2-5; 8 nucleotides agree with TRBD2. This CDR3 has 14 residues. The V gene end was trimmed by 5 bases and the J gene end by 7 bases; junction bases not matched to a gene: 9. Germline CDR1 is SNHLY and CDR2 is FYNNEI. This CDR3 is CASSNLAGLGTQYF. The CDR3 nucleotides are TGTGCCAGCAGTAATTTAGCGGGGTTGGGGACCCAGTACTTC. The full variable domain, completed using reference TRBV2 and TRBJ2-5, is EPEVTQTPSHQVTQMGQEVILRCVPISNHLYFYWYRQILGQKVEFLVSFYNNEISEKSEIFDDQFSVERPDGSNFTLKIRSTKLEDSAMYFCASSNLAGLGTQYFGPGTRLLVL.

The chain links TRBV7-8 to TRBJ1-6; 9 bases are shared with TRBD1. The ends lost 5 bases at V and 7 bases at J; junction bases unmatched: 3. Germline CDR1 SGHVS, CDR2 FQNEAQ. The CDR3 runs 14 residues. The CDR3 DNA follows: TGTGCCAGCAGCGTGGACAGGGGCAATTCACCCCTCCACTTT. Its translation is CASSVDRGNSPLHF.

The chain couples TRBV6-2 or TRBV6-3 to TRBJ1-5; 8 bases agree with TRBD1. The V gene's germline CDR1 is MNHEY and CDR2 SVGEGT. This CDR3 contains 16 residues. With V trimmed by 6 bases and J by 3 bases, 10 bases remained unmatched. This CDR3 is CASSPHLGQVNQPQHF. CDR3 coding DNA: TGTGCCAGCAGCCCCCACCTGGGACAGGTCAATCAGCCCCAGCATTTT.

The CDR3 nucleotides read TGCGCCAGCAGCCGAGGGGGAGTAAAAGACGGCGAGCAGTACTTC. Translating it yields CASSRGGVKDGEQYF. V is TRBV4-1 and J is TRBJ2-7; D may be TRBD1 (6 bases). This CDR3 region has 15 residues. Trimming removed 4 bases at V and 6 bases at J, with 19 bases between. Germline lookup yields CDR1 MGHRA and CDR2 YSYEKL.

The V call is TRBV4-1, the J call TRBJ1-3, with 8 bases aligning to TRBD1. Unmatched junction bases numbered 21, after V lost 4 bases and J lost 7 bases. Looked up from germline, CDR1 is MGHRA and CDR2 is YSYEKL. The CDR3 is made up of 19 amino acids. CDR3 DNA: TGCGCCAGCAGCCCCACAGCCCCCGGACAGGGTCGGGGCTTTAACACCATATATTTT. Amino acids: CASSPTAPGQGRGFNTIYF.

Details on this clone: The junction differs from germline at one of its ends, possibly a read error. This chain uses TRBV5-5 with TRBJ2-5, with 7 nucleotides matching TRBD2. The CDR3 has 16 amino acids. Germline V lookup: CDR1 SGHKS, CDR2 YYEKEE (reference sequence). The CDR3: CASSLSTGGSQGTQYF. In DNA, the CDR3 is TGTGCCAGCAGCTTGTCGACCGGGGGGTCACAAGGGACCCAGTACTTC.

This chain joins TRBV13 and TRBJ2-7; TRBD1 might be the D (6 bases). Trimming cost V 2 bases and J 2 bases, with 19 bases left between them. This CDR3 is built from 17 residues. Germline V gene lookup returns CDR1 PRHDT and CDR2 FYEKMQ (reference sequence). CDR3 DNA sequence: TGTGCCAGCAGCTTAAAGGGCGGTAGGGGGAAAACCTACGAGCAGTACTTC. It is translated as CASSLKGGRGKTYEQYF. Filled out from reference TRBV13 and TRBJ2-7, the complete variable domain reads AAGVIQSPRHLIKEKRETATLKCYPIPRHDTVYWYQQGPGQDPQFLISFYEKMQSDKGSIPDRFSAQQFSDYHSELNMSSLELGDSALYFCASSLKGGRGKTYEQYFGPGTRLTVT.